This T cell receptor (beta chain) was identified in a study of cytotoxic CD8 clonotypes in ibrutinib-treated CLL. Whole-study results and caveats: With treatment, public clonotypes, which were uncommon, either contracted or remained stable.

Cryopreserved PBMCs were the source of approximately 2 micrograms of genomic DNA, which went to TCR beta libraries. Investigators sought sequencing depths of between 1 in 200,000 and 1 in 1 million T cells. Here immunoSEQ multiplex PCR was the method, and the copy in TCRdb shows in-frame clones only, minus some. The table lists a few hundred thousand clones, roughly 80% of them singletons. Trimming stripped 0 bases from V and 5 bases from J, with 14 bases between. This CDR3 comprises 16 residues. Germline CDR1 and CDR2: SGHVS and FQNEAQ. This clone showed up just a few times. Its cognate antigen is unknown.

The source of this sequence is a human donor with chronic lymphocytic leukemia. The chain uses TRBV7-8 and TRBJ1-5; D is undetermined. The sequenced sample was PBMCs, obtained before ibrutinib treatment. The CDR3 coding sequence is TGTGCCAGCAGCTTAGCGGCGGCTCGGGGTTATCAGCCCCAGCATTTT. It is translated as CASSLAAARGYQPQHF. Full variable domain (outside the CDR3, taken from reference TRBV7-8 and TRBJ1-5): GAGVSQSPRYKVAKRGQDVALRCDPISGHVSLFWYQQALGQGPEFLTYFQNEAQLDKSGLPSDRFFAERPEGSVSTLKIQRTQQEDSAVYLCASSLAAARGYQPQHFGDGTRLSIL.